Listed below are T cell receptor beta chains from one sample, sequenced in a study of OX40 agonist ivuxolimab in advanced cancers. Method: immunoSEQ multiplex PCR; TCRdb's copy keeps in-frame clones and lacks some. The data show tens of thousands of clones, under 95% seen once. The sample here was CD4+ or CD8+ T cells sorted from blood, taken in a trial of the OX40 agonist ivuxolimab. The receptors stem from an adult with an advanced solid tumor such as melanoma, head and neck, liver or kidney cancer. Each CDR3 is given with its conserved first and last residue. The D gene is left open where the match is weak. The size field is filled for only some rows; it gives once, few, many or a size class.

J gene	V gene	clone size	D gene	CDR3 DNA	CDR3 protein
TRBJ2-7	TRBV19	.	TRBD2	TGTGCCAGTAGTATAGCGGGGGGAACCTACGAGCAGTACTTC	CASSIAGGTYEQYF
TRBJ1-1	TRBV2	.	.	TGTGCCGGTACAGGGTACACTGAAGCTTTCTTT	CAGTGYTEAFF
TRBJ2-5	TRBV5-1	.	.	TGCGCCAGCAGCTTAGGCGGGGCTAGCGAGACCCAGTACTTC	CASSLGGASETQYF
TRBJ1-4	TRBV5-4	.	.	TGTGCCAGCAGCCCCGGGAGGAATGAAAAACTGTTTTTT	CASSPGRNEKLFF
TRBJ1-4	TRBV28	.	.	TGTGCCAGCAGTTTAGGAGTCGGTTCCAGCGGAAAACTGTTTTTT	CASSLGVGSSGKLFF
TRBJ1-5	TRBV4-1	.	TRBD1	TGCGCCAGCAGCCACCCGAAGGGGGCGACCTCGGGCAATCAGCCCCAGCATTTT	CASSHPKGATSGNQPQHF
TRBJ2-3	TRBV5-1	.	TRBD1	TGCGCCAGCAGCTTGGTCACAGGGGCTGCCACAGATACGCAGTATTTT	CASSLVTGAATDTQYF
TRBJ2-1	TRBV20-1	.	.	TGCAGTGCGAGAGACTATGAGCAGTTCTTC	CSARDYEQFF
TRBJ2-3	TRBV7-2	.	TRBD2	TGTGCCAGCAGAACTACTAGCGGAGACGGCACAGATACGCAGTATTTT	CASRTTSGDGTDTQYF
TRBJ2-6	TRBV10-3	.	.	TGTGCCATCAGTGATTTAAGGGTTGCTGGGGCCAACGTCCTGACTTTC	CAISDLRVAGANVLTF
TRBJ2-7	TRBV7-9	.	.	TGTGCCAGCAGCTTATTGTCAGCCTACGAGCAGTACTTC	CASSLLSAYEQYF
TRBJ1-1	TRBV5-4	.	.	TGTGCCAGCAGCTTATTTTCGTTTCGGATGAACACTGAAGCTTTCTTT	CASSLFSFRMNTEAFF
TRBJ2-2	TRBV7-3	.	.	TGTGCCAGCAGCTTGGGCGTGGACACCGGGGAGCTGTTTTTT	CASSLGVDTGELFF
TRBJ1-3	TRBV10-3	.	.	TGTGCCATCAGTGAGTCTGGGCAGAGCTCTGGAAACACCATATATTTT	CAISESGQSSGNTIYF
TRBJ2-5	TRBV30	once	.	TGTGCCTGGAGTGTTAGTGGGTCGGAGACCCAGTACTTC	CAWSVSGSETQYF
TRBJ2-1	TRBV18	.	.	TGTGCCAGCTCACCCCCGGGACCCCTACAAACCAATGAGCAGTTCTTC	CASSPPGPLQTNEQFF
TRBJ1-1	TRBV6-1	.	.	TGTGCCAGCAGTTTGGAACGGGAGAACACTGAAGCTTTCTTT	CASSLERENTEAFF
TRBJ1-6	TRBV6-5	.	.	TGTGCCAGCAGTTACTCTGGGGGTCCCCTCCACTTT	CASSYSGGPLHF
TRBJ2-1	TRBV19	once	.	TGTGCCAGTAGTATGGGGGAGTCGATACGCAATGAGCAGTTCTTC	CASSMGESIRNEQFF
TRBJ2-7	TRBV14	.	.	TGTGCCAGCAGCCAAGGACAGGTCCTCTCCTACGAGCAGTACTTC	CASSQGQVLSYEQYF
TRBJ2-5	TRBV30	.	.	TGTGCCTGGAGTGTACTTTCGGGTCGGGAGACCCAGTACTTC	CAWSVLSGRETQYF
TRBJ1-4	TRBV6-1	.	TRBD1	TGTGCCAGCAGTGCCAGGTCGGAGGGGACAGCTTCTAATGAAAAACTGTTTTTT	CASSARSEGTASNEKLFF
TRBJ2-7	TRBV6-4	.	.	TGTGCCGCCCAGGATGAGCAGTACTTC	CAAQDEQYF
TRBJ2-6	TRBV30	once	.	TGTGCCTGGAGAGCAGGGGTAGCTGGGGCCAACGTCCTGACTTTC	CAWRAGVAGANVLTF
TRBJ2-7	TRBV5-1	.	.	TGCGCCAGCAGCTTGGAGAAGGGGCAGCAGTACTTC	CASSLEKGQQYF
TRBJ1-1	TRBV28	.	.	TGTGCCAGCAGCCAGACCCCGTTAGGAGCTTTCTTT	CASSQTPLGAFF
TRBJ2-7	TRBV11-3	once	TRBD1	TGTGCCAGCAGCCTAGGACAGGGCACCTCCTACGAGCAGTACTTC	CASSLGQGTSYEQYF
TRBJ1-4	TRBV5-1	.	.	TGCGCCAGCAGCTTACAGAATAATGAAAAACTGTTTTTT	CASSLQNNEKLFF
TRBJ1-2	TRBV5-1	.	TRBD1	TGCGCCAGCAGCAGACATACGACAGGGGGCGCGGAAGGCTACACCTTC	CASSRHTTGGAEGYTF
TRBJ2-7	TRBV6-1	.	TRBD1	TGTGCCAGCAGTGAATATGGACAGGGGGCCGGCTACGAGCAGTACTTC	CASSEYGQGAGYEQYF
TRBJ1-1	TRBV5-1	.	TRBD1	TGCGCCAGCAGCTTGGAGACAGGGGTGGGTGAAGCTTTCTTT	CASSLETGVGEAFF
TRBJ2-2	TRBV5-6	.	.	TGTGCCAGCAGCTTGAACTGGAGGGGGGAGCTGTTTTTT	CASSLNWRGELFF
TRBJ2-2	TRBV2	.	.	TGTGCCAGCCGTACTAGTCCCACCGGGGAGCTGTTTTTT	CASRTSPTGELFF
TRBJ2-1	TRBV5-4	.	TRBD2	TGTGCCACCCGAGCGGGAGGGTCCTACAATGAGCAGTTCTTC	CATRAGGSYNEQFF
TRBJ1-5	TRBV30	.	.	TGTGCCTGGAGTGTACCAAGTCAGCCCCAGCATTTT	CAWSVPSQPQHF
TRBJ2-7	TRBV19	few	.	TGTGCCAGTAGTTTCGGACCGGGACGGCACGAGCAGTACTTC	CASSFGPGRHEQYF
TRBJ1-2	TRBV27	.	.	TGTGCCAGCAGTTTAAGGGGACAAGCTAACTATGGCTACACCTTC	CASSLRGQANYGYTF
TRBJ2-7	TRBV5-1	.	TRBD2	TGCGCCAGCAGCTTGGGTCCGGCGGGAGGGCTCAACGAGCAGTACTTC	CASSLGPAGGLNEQYF
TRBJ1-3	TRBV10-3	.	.	TGTGCCATCAGTGACCAGGGCCTAGGAAACACCATATATTTT	CAISDQGLGNTIYF
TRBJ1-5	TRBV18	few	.	TGTGCCAGCTCGCGACAGGACGTGAGACAGCCCCAGCATTTT	CASSRQDVRQPQHF
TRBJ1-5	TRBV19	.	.	TGTGCCAGTAGTGTTACGGGACAATTTAGCAATCAGCCCCAGCATTTT	CASSVTGQFSNQPQHF
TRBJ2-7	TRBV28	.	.	TGTGCCAGCACCTTGCGGGGGCTTTCCTACGAGCAGTACTTC	CASTLRGLSYEQYF
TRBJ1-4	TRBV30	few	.	TGTGCCTGGAGTGGTTTTGCGGGGTCGAAGGAAAAACTGTTTTTT	CAWSGFAGSKEKLFF
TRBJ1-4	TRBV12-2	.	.	TGTGCAAGTCGCCAAAAAGAGGATCGGGGCCCCAATGAAAAACTGTTTTTT	CASRQKEDRGPNEKLFF
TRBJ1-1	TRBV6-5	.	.	TGTGCCAGCTTCTCATTTGCCACTGAAGCTTTCTTT	CASFSFATEAFF
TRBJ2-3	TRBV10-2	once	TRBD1	TGCGCCAGCCTAGGGGGCTCTAGCACAGATACGCAGTATTTT	CASLGGSSTDTQYF